The 6 T cell receptor beta chains reported below all come from one sample, sequenced in a study of CD8+CD57+ T cells in acquired aplastic anemia. Using genomic DNA as the template, TCR beta VDJ and CDR3 profiling was carried out. TCRdb re-called the reads with MiXCR, one entry per CDR3 protein. The data contain roughly 160,000 distinct CDR3 sequences, over 70% of them singletons. Patients chosen for sequencing had CD8+CD57+ cells that had expanded, as shown by flow cytometry. Material for sequencing was sorted CD4+, CD8+, or CD8+CD57+ T cells (not recorded which) from PBMCs. Receptor source: a human donor with aplastic anemia.

This clonotype was found once. The genes are TRBV20-1 and TRBJ2-3; TRBD2 aligns across 7 bases. V was pared by 2 bases and J by 5 bases, with 7 bases of the junction left unmatched. The germline CDR1 and CDR2 sequences are DFQATT and SNEGSKA (reference sequence). The CDR3 runs 14 residues. The CDR3 DNA is TGCAGTGCTAGACCGACTAGCTCGGTAGATACGCAGTATTTT. This encodes CSARPTSSVDTQYF.

J is TRBJ2-3 and V is TRBV6-1; D unresolved. The V end lost 5 bases, the J end lost 2 bases, and 8 bases lay between the germline ends. The CDR3 sequence is 13 residues long. Germline V gene lookup returns CDR1 MNHNS and CDR2 SASEGT. The CDR3 sequence is CASSYSDTDTQYF. DNA for the CDR3: TGTGCCAGCAGTTACTCGGACACAGATACGCAGTATTTT.

The chain employs TRBV10-2 and TRBJ2-1; weak D call: TRBD2 (6 bases). The CDR3 is 14 amino acids. V was pared by 3 bases and J by 7 bases, with 13 bases between. CDR1 and CDR2 (germline): WSHSY, SAAADI. CDR3 amino acids: CASSEQTTSNEQFF. CDR3 nucleotides: TGCGCCAGCAGTGAACAAACGACTAGTAATGAGCAGTTCTTC.

The genes are TRBV20-1 and TRBJ2-3, with D perhaps matching TRBD2 (7 bases). With 7 bases removed from V and 5 bases from J, the gap between germline ends came to 22 bases. Per the germline V gene, CDR1 is DFQATT and CDR2 is SNEGSKA (reference sequence). This CDR3 is 15 amino acids long. The CDR3 DNA is TGCAGTGTAGTAGGGGGGGGCCCCCGGGGAGATACGCAGTATTTT. Protein product: CSVVGGGPRGDTQYF.

V is TRBV7-9 and J is TRBJ1-2; D uncertain. Looked up from germline, CDR1 is SEHNR and CDR2 is FQNEAQ (reference sequence). The CDR3 runs 13 residues. The V end lost 1 base, the J end lost 3 bases, and 6 bases lay between the germline ends. The CDR3 nucleotides read TGTGCCAGCAGCTTAGGGGTTTACTATGGCTACACCTTC. Translating it yields CASSLGVYYGYTF.

The DNA of the CDR3 is TGTGCCAGCAGCCCGTGGTTGCGGGGGGGCAATGAGCAGTTCTTC. Encoded protein: CASSPWLRGGNEQFF. V gene TRBV4-2 combines with J gene TRBJ2-1; 9 nucleotides agree with TRBD2. The CDR3 contains 15 residues. From germline, CDR1 is LGHNA and CDR2 YNFKEQ. Losses at the gene ends were 4 bases for V and 6 bases for J; bases not matched to a gene: 7.